The present entry profiles one T cell receptor (beta chain) with its context. Antigen specificity is unknown. This record comes from a study of spatial heterogeneity in lung cancer. Study-wide points: In blood, ubiquitous expanded tumor TCRs appeared more at resection than follow-up.

Every TCR cDNA molecule bore a unique molecular identifier. TCRdb independently ran MiXCR on the 5' RACE reads; one entry per CDR3 protein. The sample holds about 53,000 distinct CDR3 sequences, under 7.5% seen once. The time point was: sample taken at primary tumor resection. Whole RNA, which was extracted from tumor, nontumor lung tissue or frozen PBMC, was sequenced without any cell sorting. The donors comprised about 70 untreated early-stage non-small cell lung cancer patients. This receptor was identified in a female donor with early-stage non-small cell lung cancer. Sequenced here: PBMCs, sampled at surgery.

In DNA form, the CDR3 reads TGTGCCAGTCGTAACCGGGGGGCCAATGCCGGGGAGCTGTTTTTT. It codes for CASRNRGANAGELFF. This rearrangement joins TRBV3-1 to TRBJ2-2; possible D gene TRBD2, 7 bases. Germline-derived CDR1 and CDR2 are LGHDT and YNNKEL (reference sequence). This CDR3 has 15 amino acids. V lost 9 bases, J lost 6 bases, and 20 bases lay in between.